The clone carrying this TCR beta chain was seen at least ten times. Its antigen is as yet unknown. The sample is drawn from a study of T cells in Graves' hyperthyroidism and ophthalmopathy. Findings and caveats of the study: Most thyroid clonotypes with frequency above 0.001 were detected in blood.

Amplified TCR beta CDR3 regions derived from RNA transcripts. A set of HTBI primers served as the primers for a first-round RT-PCR of the TCR CDR3. TCRdb reprocessed the multiplex PCR reads with MiXCR, giving one entry per CDR3 protein. In the table there are about 350,000 distinct CDR3 sequences, roughly 20% of which are singletons. In germline, CDR1 is SGHRS, CDR2 YFSETQ. There are 18 residues in the CDR3. The germline V and J ends were trimmed by 5 bases and 0 bases, with 21 bases remaining between them. With duration under 3 months, ophthalmopathy was active: Clinical Activity Score at least 3, NOSPECS at least 4.

Material: blood. The source of this sequence is a woman in her 40s with Graves' ophthalmopathy. The chain has TRBV5-1 and TRBJ1-5, with D unclear. This CDR3 reads CASRPHPPVFYSNQPQHF. The CDR3 coding sequence is TGCGCCAGCAGACCCCACCCGCCGGTCTTTTATAGCAATCAGCCCCAGCATTTT.